This T cell receptor (beta chain) was captured in a study of breast tumors, draining lymph nodes, adjacent tissues. Study-wide findings and caveats: Data fit most tumor T cells coming from lymph node, expanding in tumor. Tumors had less TCR diversity than lymph nodes, more than nontumor tissue. Compared with basal-like, luminal-like tumors shared significantly more repertoire with nontumor tissue. Data only fit, rather than demonstrated, lymph node origin of most tumor T cells.

TCRdb processed the multiplex PCR reads anew with MiXCR; each CDR3 protein has one entry. The sample has 150,000 to 250,000 distinct CDR3 sequences, about 32% seen once. Axillary draining lymph nodes of breast cancer patients supplied the node samples. Germline CDR1 reads SGHKS; CDR2 reads YYEKEE (reference sequence). Trimming cost V 0 bases and J 14 bases, with 21 bases left between them. There are 15 residues in the CDR3. As for this clonotype: No antigen is known for it.

This sequence was found in a female donor with breast cancer. Some clones in this sample may be carry-over from other donors' samples. V and J are TRBV5-5 and TRBJ1-5; D is unclear. Sequencing input: axillary lymph node tissue. As DNA, the CDR3 is TGTGCCAGCAGCTTGGCACTAGCGGGAGGGTACAATGAGCATTTT. Residues: CASSLALAGGYNEHF. Filled out from reference TRBV5-5 and TRBJ1-5, the complete variable domain reads DAGVTQSPTHLIKTRGQQVTLRCSPISGHKSVSWYQQVLGQGPQFIFQYYEKEERGRGNFPDRFSARQFPNYSSELNVNALLLGDSALYLCASSLALAGGYNEHFGDGTRLSIL.